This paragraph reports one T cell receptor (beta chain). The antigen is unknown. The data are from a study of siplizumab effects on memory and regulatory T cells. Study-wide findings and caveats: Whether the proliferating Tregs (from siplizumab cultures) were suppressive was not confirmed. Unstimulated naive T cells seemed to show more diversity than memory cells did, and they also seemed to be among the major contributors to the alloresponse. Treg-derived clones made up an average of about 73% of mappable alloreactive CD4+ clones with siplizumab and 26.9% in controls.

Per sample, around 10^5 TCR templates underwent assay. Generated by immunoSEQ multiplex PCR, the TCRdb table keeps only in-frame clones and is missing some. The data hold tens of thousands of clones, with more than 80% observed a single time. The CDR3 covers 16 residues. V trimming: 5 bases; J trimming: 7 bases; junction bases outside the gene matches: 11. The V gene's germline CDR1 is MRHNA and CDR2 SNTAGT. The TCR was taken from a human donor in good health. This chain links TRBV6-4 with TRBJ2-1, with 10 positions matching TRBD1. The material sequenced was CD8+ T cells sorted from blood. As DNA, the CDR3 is TGTGCCAGCAGTAAACTACCGGGACAGGGGTTAAATGAGCAGTTCTTC. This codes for CASSKLPGQGLNEQFF.